The TCR beta chain under discussion was sequenced for a study of blood T cell repertoires in COVID-19. Study in general: Collection of acute and convalescent COVID-19 samples took place in the United States, Italy and Spain. PBMCs, B-cell-depleted T cells, or T cells provided the cDNA or gDNA that made up the material.

The CDR3 consists of 18 residues. CDR1 is SEHNR and CDR2 is FQNEAQ in the germline V gene (reference sequence). The junction had 10 bases not matched to a gene; V was cut back by 0 bases and J by 2 bases. In the authors' workflow: Nucleated cell counts were estimated from reference gene primer amplification. The method was immunoSEQ multiplex PCR; TCRdb's version includes in-frame clones alone and lacks a portion of them. The D gene and trimming were derived from the DNA, and the V and J assignments and clone size from that table. Counted here are more than 150,000 clones, about three quarters occurring once; the ten biggest clones make up less than 30%.

The chain joins TRBV7-9 to TRBJ1-2, with 9 nucleotides matching TRBD1. The clonotype originates from a woman in her 70s with acute or convalescent COVID-19. Sequencing input: peripheral blood. The CDR3: CASSLAYGTGGKNYGYTF. The CDR3 DNA reads TGTGCCAGCAGCTTAGCGTATGGAACAGGGGGCAAGAACTATGGCTACACCTTC.